These 10 T cell receptor beta chains originate from one sample sequenced in a study of OX40 agonist ivuxolimab in advanced cancers. Libraries were prepared by immunoSEQ multiplex PCR; TCRdb keeps only in-frame clonotypes and omits some of them. The sample includes approximately 90,000 clones, roughly nine tenths of them seen just once. The sample here was CD4+ or CD8+ T cells sorted from blood, taken in a trial of the OX40 agonist ivuxolimab. These receptor sequences come from an adult with an advanced solid tumor such as melanoma, head and neck, liver or kidney cancer.

In DNA, the CDR3 is TGCAGTGCTAGTCCCCCTGGCGAGCAGTACTTC. Translating it yields CSASPPGEQYF. The chain combines TRBV20-1 with TRBJ2-7, with no clear D. Germline assignment: CDR1 DFQATT and CDR2 SNEGSKA (reference sequence). The CDR3 is 11 amino acids. The V end lost 3 bases, the J end lost 6 bases, and 9 bases lay between the germline ends.

In nucleotides, the CDR3 is TGCGCCAGCAGCCCCACACTTAAGAGGGAGGGATTGAATGAAGCTTTCTTT. Its protein product is CASSPTLKREGLNEAFF. The V gene is TRBV4-1, the J gene TRBJ1-1; D not certain. With 4 bases removed from V and 7 bases from J, the gap between germline ends came to 25 bases. CDR1 MGHRA and CDR2 YSYEKL come from the germline V gene. This CDR3 spans 17 amino acids.

The rearrangement uses TRBV27 and TRBJ2-3, with 9 bases that match TRBD2. CDR3 length: 16 amino acids. Germline CDR1 MNHEY, CDR2 SMNVEV (reference sequence). Trimming at V came to 7 bases and at J to 1 base, leaving 9 bases not matched to a gene. The DNA for the CDR3 is TGTGCCAGCAAAGACCCCGCTAGCGGGGGCACAGATACGCAGTATTTT. Translation gives CASKDPASGGTDTQYF.

The chain is built from TRBV20-1 and TRBJ2-7, with no clear D. Germline CDR1 is DFQATT and CDR2 is SNEGSKA (reference sequence). The CDR3 loop spans 11 amino acids. The germline V and J ends were trimmed by 2 bases and 3 bases, with 5 bases remaining between them. The CDR3: CSARQDYEQYF. The CDR3, as DNA: TGCAGTGCTAGACAGGACTACGAGCAGTACTTC.

The rearrangement uses TRBV9 and TRBJ2-4, with 9 bases identical to TRBD2. Germline V gives CDR1 SGDLS, CDR2 YYNGEE. V gave up 1 base and J gave up 2 bases; unmatched junction bases: 13. This CDR3 is 19 amino acids long. The CDR3 sequence: CASSVKLAGELGSKNIQYF. Here the CDR3 DNA reads TGTGCCAGCAGCGTAAAATTAGCGGGAGAATTAGGGTCCAAAAACATTCAGTACTTC.

The CDR3 protein is CASSLEGIRRNTEAFF. In DNA form, the CDR3 reads TGTGCCAGCAGCTTAGAGGGCATTCGGCGAAACACTGAAGCTTTCTTT. This chain connects TRBV7-9 to TRBJ1-1; D is uncertain. The CDR3 has 16 amino acids. V lost 1 base to trimming and J lost 2 bases, with 14 bases between them. Germline CDR1 is SEHNR and CDR2 is FQNEAQ (reference sequence).

The V gene is TRBV28, the J gene TRBJ2-1, with 7 bases identical to TRBD2. With V trimmed by 5 bases and J by 9 bases, 16 bases remained unmatched. This CDR3 has 16 amino acids. The germline gives CDR1 MDHEN, CDR2 SYDVKM. The CDR3 loop is CASSPWREFRSGEQFF. DNA of the CDR3: TGTGCCAGCAGTCCCTGGCGGGAGTTTCGTAGCGGTGAGCAGTTCTTC.

The count of this clone is one. The V and J genes are TRBV28 and TRBJ2-3, with 10 positions matching TRBD1. The J segment lost 10 bases and the V segment lost 5 bases, leaving 15 bases of the junction unmatched. The CDR3 has 16 residues. Germline V CDR1 and CDR2: MDHEN, SYDVKM. The CDR3 here is CASSGQGGPSGMAQYF. CDR3 DNA: TGTGCCAGCAGTGGACAGGGGGGCCCTTCGGGGATGGCGCAGTATTTT. Full variable domain (remainder filled in from reference TRBV28 and TRBJ2-3): DVKVTQSSRYLVKRTGEKVFLECVQDMDHENMFWYRQDPGLGLRLIYFSYDVKMKEKGDIPEGYSVSREKKERFSLILESASTNQTSMYLCASSGQGGPSGMAQYFGPGTRLTVL.

This chain links TRBV5-4 with TRBJ2-1; D might be TRBD2 (5 bases). The CDR3 contains 12 residues. CDR1 is SGHNT, CDR2 YYREEE, per germline (reference sequence). Trimming stripped 0 bases from V and 10 bases from J, with 8 bases between. The CDR3 nucleotides read TGTGCCAGCAGCTTGGGTCTAGCAGAGCAGTTCTTC. It yields the protein CASSLGLAEQFF.

The chain carries TRBV2 and TRBJ2-2; TRBD2 matches 7 bases. Unmatched junction bases numbered 9, after V lost 6 bases and J lost 5 bases. Germline assignment: CDR1 SNHLY and CDR2 FYNNEI. The CDR3 has 15 amino acids. The CDR3 protein is CASSSGLVRTGELFF. The CDR3, as DNA: TGTGCCAGCAGCTCCGGACTAGTTAGGACCGGGGAGCTGTTTTTT.